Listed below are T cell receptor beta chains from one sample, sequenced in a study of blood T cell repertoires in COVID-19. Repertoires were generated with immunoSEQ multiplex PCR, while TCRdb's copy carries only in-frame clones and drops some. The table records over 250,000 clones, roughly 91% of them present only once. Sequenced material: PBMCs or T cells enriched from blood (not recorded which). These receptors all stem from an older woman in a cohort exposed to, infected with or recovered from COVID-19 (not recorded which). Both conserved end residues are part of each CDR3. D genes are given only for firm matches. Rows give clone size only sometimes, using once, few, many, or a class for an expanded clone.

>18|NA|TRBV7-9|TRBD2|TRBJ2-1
TGTGCCAGCAGTGCGAAGACCCCGGGACTAGCGGGAGTCAACGAGCAGTTCTTC
CASSAKTPGLAGVNEQFF
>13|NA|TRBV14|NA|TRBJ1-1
TGTGCCAGCAGCCTTTATATGAACACTGAAGCTTTCTTT
CASSLYMNTEAFF
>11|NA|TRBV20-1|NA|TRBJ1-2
TGCAGTGCTAGATGGCCAAATGGCTACACCTTC
CSARWPNGYTF
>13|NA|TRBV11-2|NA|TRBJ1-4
TGTGCCAGCAGCTTAGATAGCTGGGAAAAACTGTTTTTT
CASSLDSWEKLFF
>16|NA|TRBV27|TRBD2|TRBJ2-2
TGTGCCAGCAGTACTAGCGGGAGGGCGAACACCGGGGAGCTGTTTTTT
CASSTSGRANTGELFF
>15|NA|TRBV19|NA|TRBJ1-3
TGTGCCAGTACCGTCGGGACTTACTCTGGAAACACCATATATTTT
CASTVGTYSGNTIYF
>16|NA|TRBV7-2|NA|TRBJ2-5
TGTGCCAGCAGCAGAGGGTGGTCCCTCAACCAAGAGACCCAGTACTTC
CASSRGWSLNQETQYF
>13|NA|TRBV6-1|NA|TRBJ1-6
TGTGCCAGCAAAGTCCCGGGGAATTCACCCCTCCACTTT
CASKVPGNSPLHF
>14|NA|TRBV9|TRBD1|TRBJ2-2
TGTGCCAGCAGCGTCACTACAGGGGGCGGGGAGCTGTTTTTT
CASSVTTGGGELFF
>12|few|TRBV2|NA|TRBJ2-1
TGTGCCAGCAGCCGGGATCGGAATGAGCAGTTCTTC
CASSRDRNEQFF
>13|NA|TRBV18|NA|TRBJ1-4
TGTGCCAGCTCACGGGGGCTGGATGAAAAACTGTTTTTT
CASSRGLDEKLFF
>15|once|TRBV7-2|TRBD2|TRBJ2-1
TGTGCCAGCAGCCATTCTCGTCTAGCGGACAATGAGCAGTTCTTC
CASSHSRLADNEQFF
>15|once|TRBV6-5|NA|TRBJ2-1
TGTGCCAGCAGTTACGGCGCTACGGGGGAAAATGAGCAGTTCTTC
CASSYGATGENEQFF
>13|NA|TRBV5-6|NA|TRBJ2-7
TGTGCCAGCAGCCCGGCCGCGGGCTACGAGCAGTACTTC
CASSPAAGYEQYF
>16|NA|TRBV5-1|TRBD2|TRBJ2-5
TGCGCCAGCAGCTTGGGACTAGCGGGAGGCCAAGAGACCCAGTACTTC
CASSLGLAGGQETQYF
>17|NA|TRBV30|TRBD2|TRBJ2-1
TGTGCCTGGAGTGATACTAGCGGTACGCCTTCCTACAATGAGCAGTTCTTC
CAWSDTSGTPSYNEQFF
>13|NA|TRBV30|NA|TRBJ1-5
TGTGCCTGGAGCCCATCCAGGGGAACAGCCCAGCATTTT
CAWSPSRGTAQHF
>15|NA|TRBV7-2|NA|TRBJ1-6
TGTGCCAGCAGCTTAGTAACGACAGGCAATTCACCCCTCCACTTT
CASSLVTTGNSPLHF
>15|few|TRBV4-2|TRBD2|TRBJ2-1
TGTGCCAGCAGCCAATGGACTAGCGGGGGCAATGAGCAGTTCTTC
CASSQWTSGGNEQFF
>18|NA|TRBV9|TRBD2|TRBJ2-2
TGTGCCAGCAGCCCACACCCGGGGGGGGCAGCCTCCGCGGGGGAGCTGTTTTTT
CASSPHPGGAASAGELFF
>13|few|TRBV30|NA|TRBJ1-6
TGTGCCTGGAGTACAGGACACAATTCACCCCTCCACTTT
CAWSTGHNSPLHF
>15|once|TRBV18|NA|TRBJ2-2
TGTGCCAGCTCACGGGCCGGCGCGAACACCGGGGAGCTGTTTTTT
CASSRAGANTGELFF
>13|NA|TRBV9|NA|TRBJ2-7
TGTGCCAGCAGCGTAGGGGGCGTGGGGGAGCAGTACTTC
CASSVGGVGEQYF
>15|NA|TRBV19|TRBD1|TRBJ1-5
TGTGCCAGTAGTATAGATGCGACAGGGAATCAGCCCCAGCATTTT
CASSIDATGNQPQHF
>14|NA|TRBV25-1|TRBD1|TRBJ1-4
TGTGCCAGCCGTGGGACAGCCCCAAATGAAAAACTGTTTTTT
CASRGTAPNEKLFF
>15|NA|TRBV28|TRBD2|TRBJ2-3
TGTGCCAGCAGTTTAGAGGTTGGCGGGAGCGATACGCAGTATTTT
CASSLEVGGSDTQYF
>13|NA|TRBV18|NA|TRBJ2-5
TGTGCCAGCTCACCCAACTTCCAAGAGACCCAGTACTTC
CASSPNFQETQYF
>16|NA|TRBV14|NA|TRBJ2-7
TGTGCCAGCAGCCAACGCCCGCGGGACAGATACTACGAGCAGTACTTC
CASSQRPRDRYYEQYF
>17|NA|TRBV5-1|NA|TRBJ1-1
TGCGCCAGCAGCTTGTTCGGGGGCGGGAGGGCCGACACTGAAGCTTTCTTT
CASSLFGGGRADTEAFF
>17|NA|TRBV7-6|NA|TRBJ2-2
TGTGCCAGCAGCCGCGTGACAGCCACCGCGAACACCGGGGAGCTGTTTTTT
CASSRVTATANTGELFF
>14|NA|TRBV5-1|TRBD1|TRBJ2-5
TGCGCCAGCAGCAGGGGACAGGGGGCAGAGACCCAGTACTTC
CASSRGQGAETQYF
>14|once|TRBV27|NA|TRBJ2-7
TGTGCCAGCAGTTTATCCGGGGGATCCTACGAGCAGTACTTC
CASSLSGGSYEQYF
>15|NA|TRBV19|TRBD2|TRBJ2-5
TGTGCCAGTAGTGCACTAGCGGGAGGGGAAGAGACCCAGTACTTC
CASSALAGGEETQYF
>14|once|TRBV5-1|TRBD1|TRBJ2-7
TGCGCCAGCAGCCTTCAGACAGGGGGCTACGAGCAGTACTTC
CASSLQTGGYEQYF
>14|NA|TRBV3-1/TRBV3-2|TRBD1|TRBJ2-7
TGTGCCAGCAGCCAGGGGACAGGGGGAAACGAGCAGTACTTC
CASSQGTGGNEQYF
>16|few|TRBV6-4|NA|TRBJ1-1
TGTGCCAGCAGCCCCTCGGGGGGGGGTCGGGGGACTGAAGCTTTCTTT
CASSPSGGGRGTEAFF
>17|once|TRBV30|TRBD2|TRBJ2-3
TGTGCCTGGAGTGTAACCCGGACTAGCGGGAGTACAGATACGCAGTATTTT
CAWSVTRTSGSTDTQYF
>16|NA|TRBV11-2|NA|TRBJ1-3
TGTGCCAGCAGCTTATTTGCAGGTCAAGCTGGAAACACCATATATTTT
CASSLFAGQAGNTIYF
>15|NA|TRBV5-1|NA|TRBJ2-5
TGCGCCAGCAATGGTGATGGCGGTTGGGAAGAGACCCAGTACTTC
CASNGDGGWEETQYF
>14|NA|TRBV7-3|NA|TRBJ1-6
TGTGCCAGCAGCCAACAGGGAGGGCGATCACCCCTCCACTTT
CASSQQGGRSPLHF
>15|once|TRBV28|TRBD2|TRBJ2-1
TGTGCCAGCAGCCCGACTAGCGGGGGAAACAATGAGCAGTTCTTC
CASSPTSGGNNEQFF
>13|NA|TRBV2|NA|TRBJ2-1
TGTGCCACCACCCGGAGGGCGGACAATGAGCAGTTCTTC
CATTRRADNEQFF
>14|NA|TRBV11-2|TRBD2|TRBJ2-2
TGTGCCAGCAGCTTTGAGACTAGCGGATCCCTCCGGATTTTT
CASSFETSGSLRIF
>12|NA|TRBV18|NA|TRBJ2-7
TGTGCCAGCTCACGCGATTTCTACGAGCAGTACTTC
CASSRDFYEQYF
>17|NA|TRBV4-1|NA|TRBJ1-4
TGCGCCAGCAGCCAAGTTTGGGGGGGGGTCCAGGATGAAAAACTGTTTTTT
CASSQVWGGVQDEKLFF
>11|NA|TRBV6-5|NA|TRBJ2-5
TGTGCCAGCAGTTCGGGGGAGACCCAGTACTTC
CASSSGETQYF